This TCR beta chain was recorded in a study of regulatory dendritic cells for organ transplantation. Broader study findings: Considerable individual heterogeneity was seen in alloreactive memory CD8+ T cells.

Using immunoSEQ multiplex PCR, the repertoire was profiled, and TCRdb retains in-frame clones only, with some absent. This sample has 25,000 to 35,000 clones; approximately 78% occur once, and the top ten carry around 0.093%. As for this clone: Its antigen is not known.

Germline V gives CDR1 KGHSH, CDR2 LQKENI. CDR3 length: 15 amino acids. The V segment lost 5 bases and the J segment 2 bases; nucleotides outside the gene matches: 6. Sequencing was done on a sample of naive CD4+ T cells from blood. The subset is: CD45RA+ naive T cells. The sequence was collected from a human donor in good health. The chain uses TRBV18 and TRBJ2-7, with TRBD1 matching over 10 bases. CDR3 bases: TGTGCCAGCTCATCGGGGACAGGGGACACCTACGAGCAGTACTTC. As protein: CASSSGTGDTYEQYF.